This TCR beta chain derives from a study of T cell changes during pregnancy in multiple sclerosis. The CDR3 contains 13 residues. Germline lookup yields CDR1 SGHTA and CDR2 FQGNSA. V lost 5 bases, J lost 0 bases, and 8 bases lay in between. Repertoires were generated with immunoSEQ multiplex PCR, while TCRdb's copy carries only in-frame clones and drops some. The data show 90,000 to 95,000 clones, around 93% seen once. This rearrangement joins TRBV7-2 to TRBJ2-7, with D possibly matching TRBD1 (5 bases). This TCR came from a female donor with multiple sclerosis, enrolled in a pregnancy study. This specimen was peripheral blood, taken before pregnancy. The CDR3, as DNA: TGTGCCAGCAGCCCGGACAACTCCTACGAGCAGTACTTC. Protein: CASSPDNSYEQYF.